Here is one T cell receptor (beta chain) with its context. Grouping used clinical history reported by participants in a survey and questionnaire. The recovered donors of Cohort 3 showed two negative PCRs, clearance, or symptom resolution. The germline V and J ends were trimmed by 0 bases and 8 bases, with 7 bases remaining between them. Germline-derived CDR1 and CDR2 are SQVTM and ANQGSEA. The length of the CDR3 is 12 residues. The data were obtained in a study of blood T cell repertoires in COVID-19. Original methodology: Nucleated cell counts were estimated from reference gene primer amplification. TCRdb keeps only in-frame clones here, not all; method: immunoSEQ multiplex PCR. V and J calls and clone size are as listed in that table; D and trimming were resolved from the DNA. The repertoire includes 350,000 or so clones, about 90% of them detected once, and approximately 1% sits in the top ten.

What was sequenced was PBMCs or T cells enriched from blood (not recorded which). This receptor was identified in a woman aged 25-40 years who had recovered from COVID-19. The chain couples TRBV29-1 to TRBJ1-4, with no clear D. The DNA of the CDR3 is TGCAGCGTTGAAGATCAGGCAGAAAAACTGTTTTTT. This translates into CSVEDQAEKLFF.